These T cell receptor beta chains were read from a single sample in a study of blood T cell repertoires in COVID-19. Profiled with immunoSEQ multiplex PCR; TCRdb holds only in-frame clones, not every one. Among 170,000 or so clones listed, about 72% were seen once. The sequencing input was PBMCs or T cells enriched from blood (not recorded which). The receptors originated from a woman aged 50 to 60 who had recovered from COVID-19. Both conserved end residues are part of each CDR3. The D gene is left open where the match is weak. Size is stated for part of the rows, as once, few or many counts, or as a class when the clone is expanded.

V	D	size	J	CDR3	DNA
TRBV30	-	-	TRBJ2-1	CAWSVRQKQFF	TGTGCCTGGAGTGTACGACAAAAGCAGTTCTTC
TRBV30	-	-	TRBJ1-6	CAWSASGLTPRPLHF	TGTGCCTGGAGTGCGAGCGGGCTAACCCCCCGTCCCCTCCACTTT
TRBV5-1	TRBD1	-	TRBJ1-5	CASSPGQGNQPQHF	TGCGCCAGCAGCCCCGGACAGGGCAATCAGCCCCAGCATTTT
TRBV28	-	once	TRBJ1-1	CASSFVGLRRAEAFF	TGTGCCAGCAGTTTTGTTGGGCTTCGGCGCGCTGAAGCTTTCTTT
TRBV19	TRBD1	few	TRBJ1-5	CASTGTAGNQPQHF	TGTGCCAGTACAGGGACAGCAGGCAATCAGCCCCAGCATTTT
TRBV5-6	-	-	TRBJ2-2	CASDWGGRDTGELFF	TGTGCCAGCGACTGGGGGGGCCGAGACACCGGGGAGCTGTTTTTT
TRBV7-2	-	-	TRBJ2-4	CASSLVGGFIKNIQYF	TGTGCCAGCAGCCTAGTCGGGGGATTTATCAAAAACATTCAGTACTTC
TRBV6-5	-	-	TRBJ2-1	CASSYSRAYNEQFF	TGTGCCAGCAGTTACTCGCGGGCTTACAATGAGCAGTTCTTC
TRBV11-2	-	-	TRBJ2-3	CASSYSGKAGTDTQYF	TGTGCCAGCAGCTATTCCGGGAAGGCGGGCACAGATACGCAGTATTTT
TRBV28	-	-	TRBJ2-1	CASSSLQLSYNEQFF	TGTGCCAGCAGTTCTTTACAGCTCTCCTACAATGAGCAGTTCTTC
TRBV11-2	TRBD1	-	TRBJ2-5	CASSLAGGQGAETQYF	TGTGCCAGCAGCTTAGCGGGGGGACAGGGGGCGGAGACCCAGTACTTC
TRBV12-3/TRBV12-4	TRBD1	-	TRBJ2-2	CASRRQGGELFF	TGTGCCAGCAGACGACAGGGGGGGGAGCTGTTTTTT
TRBV21-1	-	few	TRBJ1-5	CASSKGGSNQPQHF	TGTGCCAGCAGCAAAGGCGGAAGCAATCAGCCCCAGCATTTT
TRBV15	TRBD2	-	TRBJ2-5	CATSRRLAGEETQYF	TGTGCCACCAGCAGAAGGCTTGCGGGAGAAGAGACCCAGTACTTC
TRBV9	TRBD1	-	TRBJ1-5	CASSVGDSNNQPQHF	TGTGCCAGCAGCGTAGGGGACAGTAACAATCAGCCCCAGCATTTT
TRBV7-2	TRBD2	-	TRBJ2-3	CSTAGGRADTQYF	TGCTCTACGGCGGGGGGTAGGGCAGATACGCAGTATTTT
TRBV10-3	-	few	TRBJ2-1	CASLRGGAAYNEQFF	TGTGCCTCACTCCGAGGCGGGGCCGCTTACAATGAGCAGTTCTTC
TRBV10-3	-	-	TRBJ1-4	CAISETEGEKLFF	TGTGCCATCAGTGAGACGGAGGGTGAAAAACTGTTTTTT
TRBV7-6	TRBD1	-	TRBJ1-6	CASSLRPASGQGGNSPLHF	TGTGCCAGCAGCTTACGGCCCGCCTCGGGACAGGGGGGGAATTCACCCCTCCACTTT
TRBV28	-	-	TRBJ1-1	CASSSYRDMNTEAFF	TGTGCCAGCAGTTCATACAGGGATATGAACACTGAAGCTTTCTTT
TRBV4-3	TRBD1	-	TRBJ1-5	CASSQDRGIRGQHF	TGCGCCAGCAGCCAAGACAGGGGGATAAGGGGCCAGCATTTT
TRBV5-5	TRBD1	-	TRBJ2-3	CASFPRTGLTDTQYF	TGTGCCAGCTTCCCCCGGACAGGGTTGACAGATACGCAGTATTTT
TRBV19	-	-	TRBJ2-7	CASSKGEGGGLYEQYF	TGTGCCAGTAGTAAAGGTGAGGGTGGCGGCCTCTACGAGCAGTACTTC
TRBV27	-	-	TRBJ1-2	CASSLSWDTANGYTF	TGTGCCAGCAGTTTATCTTGGGACACCGCCAATGGCTACACCTTC
TRBV18	-	once	TRBJ1-4	CASSPMGVRGAAEKLFF	TGTGCCAGCTCACCCATGGGTGTTCGGGGGGCAGCGGAAAAACTGTTTTTT
TRBV5-1	TRBD1	-	TRBJ2-3	CASSGQGTDTQYF	TGCGCCAGCAGCGGACAGGGCACAGATACGCAGTATTTT